This T cell receptor beta chain is drawn from a study of cytomegalovirus exposure and HLA in healthy donors. Across the study: Genotyping showed roughly 76% of over 350 donors falling in the Caucasian-associated ancestry cluster.

Study-level points and caveats: In an earlier analysis, in some 540 donors, most V segments appeared productive either ~90% or ~30% of the time.

PCR involved 60 Vbeta and 13 Jbeta primers. TCRdb keeps only in-frame clones here, not all; method: immunoSEQ multiplex PCR. This table has about 120,000 clones, 72% appearing once. About this clone: The target antigen is unknown.

As for the donors, each was a healthy bone marrow donor. Trimming took 1 base from V and 7 from J, leaving 11 bases between them. The CDR3 is 15 residues long. Germline V gene sequence: CDR1 MNHNY, CDR2 SVGAGI (reference sequence). The chain recombines TRBV6-6 with TRBJ1-6; the D is unclear. Material for sequencing was PBMCs. The TCR comes from a man aged 25 to 40 in good health and CMV-seronegative. CDR3 residues: CASSYFLKENSPLHF. As DNA, the CDR3 is TGTGCCAGCAGTTACTTCCTTAAGGAGAATTCACCCCTCCACTTT.